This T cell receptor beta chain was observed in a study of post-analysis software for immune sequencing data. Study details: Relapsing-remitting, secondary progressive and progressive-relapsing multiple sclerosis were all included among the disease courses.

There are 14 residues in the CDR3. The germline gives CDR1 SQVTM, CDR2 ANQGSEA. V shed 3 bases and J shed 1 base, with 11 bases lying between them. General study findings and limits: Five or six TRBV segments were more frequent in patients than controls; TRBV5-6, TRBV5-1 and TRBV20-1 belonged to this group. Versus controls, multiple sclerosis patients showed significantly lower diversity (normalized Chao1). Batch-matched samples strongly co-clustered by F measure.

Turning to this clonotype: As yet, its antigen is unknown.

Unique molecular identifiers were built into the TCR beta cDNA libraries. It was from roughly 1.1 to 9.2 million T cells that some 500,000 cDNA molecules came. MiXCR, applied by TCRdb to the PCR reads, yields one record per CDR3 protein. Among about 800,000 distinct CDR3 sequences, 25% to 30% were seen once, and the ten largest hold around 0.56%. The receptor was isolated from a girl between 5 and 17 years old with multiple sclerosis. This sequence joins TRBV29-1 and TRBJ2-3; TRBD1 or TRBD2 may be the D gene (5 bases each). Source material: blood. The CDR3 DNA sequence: TGCAGCGTTGAGGGGGTACGTGGCACAGATACGCAGTATTTT. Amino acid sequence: CSVEGVRGTDTQYF.